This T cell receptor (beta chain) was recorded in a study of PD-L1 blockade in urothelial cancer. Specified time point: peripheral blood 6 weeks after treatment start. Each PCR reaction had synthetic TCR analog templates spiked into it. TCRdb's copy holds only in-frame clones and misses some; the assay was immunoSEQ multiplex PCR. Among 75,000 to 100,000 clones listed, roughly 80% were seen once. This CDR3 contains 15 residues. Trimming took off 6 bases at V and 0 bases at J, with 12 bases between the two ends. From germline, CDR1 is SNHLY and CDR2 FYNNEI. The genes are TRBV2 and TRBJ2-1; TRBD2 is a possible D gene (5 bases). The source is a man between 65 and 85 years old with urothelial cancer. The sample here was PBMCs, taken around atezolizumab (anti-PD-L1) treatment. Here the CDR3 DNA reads TGTGCCAGCAGCATCGACCGGGGCTCCTACAATGAGCAGTTCTTC. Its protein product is CASSIDRGSYNEQFF.